These 20 T cell receptor beta chains originate from one sample sequenced in a study of T-cell memory formation after mild COVID-19. TCRdb passed the 5' RACE reads through MiXCR, listing each CDR3 protein once. The data contain 200,000 or so distinct CDR3 sequences, 9.5% to 10% of them singletons. Sequencing was done on a sample of PBMCs or a T cell subset sorted from them (not recorded which). All receptors derive from a man between 18 and 29 years old who had mild COVID-19 (a few samples of this study predate the infection). Cell type and time point are not known.

CDR3: CSARRFVTGVILAKNIQYF. CDR3 sequence (DNA): TGCAGTGCTAGACGGTTCGTGACAGGGGTGATTCTAGCCAAAAACATTCAGTACTTC. The V call is TRBV20-1, the J call TRBJ2-4, with 8 bases fitting TRBD1. Germline-derived CDR1 and CDR2 are DFQATT and SNEGSKA (reference sequence). Losses at the gene ends were 2 bases for V and 0 bases for J; bases not matched to a gene: 15. The CDR3 runs to 19 residues.

The J gene is TRBJ2-1, the V gene TRBV4-2; D gene ambiguous. CDR1 and CDR2 from the germline V gene are LGHNA and YNFKEQ. This CDR3 is built from 12 residues. V was clipped by 1 base and J by 10 bases, with 8 bases between them. CDR3 protein: CASSQVDGEQFF. The CDR3 bases are TGTGCCAGCAGCCAAGTCGACGGGGAGCAGTTCTTC.

This sequence joins TRBV3-1 and TRBJ2-7; D is possibly TRBD2 (6 bases). Trimming took 1 base from V and 6 from J, leaving 13 bases between them. The CDR3 runs to 14 residues. CDR1 and CDR2 from the germline V gene are LGHDT and YNNKEL (reference sequence). The CDR3 bases are TGTGCCAGCAGCCAAGGTCTTGAGGGAGGCGAGCAGTACGTC. Protein: CASSQGLEGGEQYV.

This clonotype was observed a handful of times. The rearrangement joins TRBV12-3 or TRBV12-4 to TRBJ1-1, with D uncertain. This CDR3 spans 12 amino acids. V lost 7 bases, J lost 8 bases, and 14 bases lay in between. For the CDR3, the DNA is TGTGCCAGCACCTTAGGGAGCCTAGAAGCTTTCTTT. Protein sequence: CASTLGSLEAFF.

This clonotype was found a few times. The chain carries TRBV7-9 and TRBJ1-1, with a weak D call TRBD1 (5 bases). CDR1 and CDR2 from the germline V gene are SEHNR and FQNEAQ (reference sequence). CDR3 length: 14 residues. The ends were cut back, 1 base at V and 4 bases at J, with 10 bases in the middle. Written as DNA, the CDR3 is TGTGCCAGCAGCTTAGGGCTCGGGGCCACTGAAGCTTTCTTT. Translating it yields CASSLGLGATEAFF.

This clonotype was picked up many times. The chain has TRBV9 and TRBJ2-1, with 9 bases matching TRBD2. The CDR3 consists of 15 residues. V lost 1 base to trimming and J lost 6 bases; unmatched junction nucleotides: 5. Germline V lookup: CDR1 SGDLS, CDR2 YYNGEE. The CDR3, as DNA: TGTGCCAGCAGCGTAACGGCGGGGGGGTTCAATGAGCAGTTCTTC. It codes for CASSVTAGGFNEQFF.

The sample holds a few counts of this clonotype. CDR3 nucleotide sequence: TGTGCCAGCAGCCACGGGGGGCCCGGGGAGCTGTTTTTT. Amino acids: CASSHGGPGELFF. The chain employs TRBV3-1 and TRBJ2-2; D perhaps matches TRBD2 (7 bases). V was trimmed by 3 bases and J by 6 bases, leaving 8 bases between them. Germline CDR1 reads LGHDT; CDR2 reads YNNKEL (reference sequence). This CDR3 has 13 residues.

The chain couples TRBV20-1 to TRBJ2-1; D is perhaps TRBD1 or TRBD2 (6 bases each). Looked up from germline, CDR1 is DFQATT and CDR2 is SNEGSKA (reference sequence). The CDR3 totals 15 residues. The chain's CDR3 is CNHRPGASSYNEQFF. CDR3 coding DNA: TGCAATCACAGGCCGGGGGCCAGCTCCTACAATGAGCAGTTCTTC.

This clonotype was counted a few times. This chain connects TRBV7-3 to TRBJ2-1, with 9 bases lining up with TRBD1. V was pared by 5 bases and J by 4 bases, with 6 bases of the junction left unmatched. The CDR3 runs 15 residues. The germline V gene encodes CDR1 SGHTA and CDR2 FQGTGA. CDR3: CASSLDRGGYNEQFF. The CDR3 nucleotides are TGTGCCAGCAGCCTGGACAGGGGAGGTTACAATGAGCAGTTCTTC.

The rearrangement joins TRBV10-3 to TRBJ2-7, with D unresolved. The CDR3 consists of 14 residues. V gave up 2 bases and J gave up 1 base, with 9 bases separating them. Germline V gene data show CDR1 as ENHRY and CDR2 as SYGVKD. CDR3 region: CAISERNNSYEQYV. The DNA for the CDR3 is TGTGCCATCAGTGAGAGGAACAATTCCTACGAGCAGTACGTC.

In its sample, this clonotype was seen a few times. With a much larger clone just one base away, this may be a read error. The V gene is TRBV7-2, the J gene TRBJ1-1; D ambiguous. Germline CDR1 is SGHTA and CDR2 is FQGNSA. Trimming took 4 bases from V and 3 from J, leaving 9 bases between them. This CDR3 spans 13 amino acids. The CDR3 DNA follows: TGTGCCAGCAGCTCCAGGTGCGACACTGAAGCTTTCTTT. It translates to CASSSRCDTEAFF. Complete variable domain (other parts from reference TRBV7-2 and TRBJ1-1): GAGVSQSPSNKVTEKGKDVELRCDPISGHTALYWYRQSLGQGLEFLIYFQGNSAPDKSGLPSDRFSAERTGGSVSTLTIQRTQQEDSAVYLCASSSRCDTEAFFGQGTRLTVV.

The chain combines TRBV7-9 with TRBJ1-1, with a weak D call TRBD1 (5 bases). The CDR3 spans 16 residues. CDR1 and CDR2 (germline): SEHNR, FQNEAQ (reference sequence). V was cut by 0 bases and J by 1 base, with 12 bases left in between. CDR3 residues: CASSLAGRGWNTEAFF. The CDR3 coding sequence is TGTGCCAGCAGCTTAGCCGGAAGGGGTTGGAACACTGAAGCTTTCTTT.

The chain carries TRBV6-2 or TRBV6-3 and TRBJ2-2; a possible D gene is TRBD2 (6 bases). The CDR3 is 19 amino acids. CDR1 is MNHEY, CDR2 SVGEGT, per germline. Deletions cut 7 bases from V and 3 bases from J, with 27 bases between. The chain's CDR3 is CASTNFERTTRFHTGELFF. CDR3 DNA: TGTGCCAGCACCAACTTCGAGCGGACTACCCGGTTCCACACCGGGGAGCTGTTTTTT.

The chain combines TRBV5-1 with TRBJ2-1; tentatively, D is TRBD2 (7 bases). V dropped 3 bases and J dropped 7 bases, with 17 bases sitting between them. CDR1 SGHRS and CDR2 YFSETQ come from the germline V gene. The CDR3 is 15 residues long. Here the CDR3 reads CASSWGSGGMNEQFF. Here the CDR3 DNA reads TGCGCCAGCAGCTGGGGGTCGGGGGGCATGAATGAGCAGTTCTTC.

The chain carries TRBV7-3 and TRBJ2-5; perhaps TRBD1 as D (6 bases). V shed 5 bases and J shed 3 bases, with 19 bases lying between them. The CDR3 is 16 amino acids. The germline gives CDR1 SGHTA, CDR2 FQGTGA. The CDR3 sequence: CASSPQGMGAKETQYF. The CDR3 nucleotides are TGTGCCAGCAGCCCACAAGGGATGGGGGCAAAAGAGACCCAGTACTTC.

The sample holds many counts of this clonotype. The chain is built from TRBV11-2 and TRBJ2-3; 10 positions agree with TRBD2. CDR1 and CDR2 (germline): SGHAT, FQNNGV. The CDR3 extends over 13 amino acids. V shed 8 bases, J shed 3 bases, and the junction held 2 bases outside the gene matches. CDR3 loop: CASALAGTDTQYF. The DNA for the CDR3 is TGTGCCAGCGCACTAGCGGGAACAGATACGCAGTATTTT.

In its sample, this clonotype was seen a few times. This chain uses TRBV7-3 with TRBJ2-6; D is possibly TRBD1 (5 bases). The germline V gene has CDR1 SGHTA and CDR2 FQGTGA. This CDR3 is 17 amino acids long. Trimming shortened V by 3 bases and J by 0 bases, and 12 bases separated the two germline ends. CDR3 residues: CASSLGPSGSGANVLTF. In DNA form, the CDR3 reads TGTGCCAGCAGCTTGGGGCCCTCGGGCTCTGGGGCCAACGTCCTGACTTTC.

This clonotype was picked up many times. J is TRBJ1-5 and V is TRBV27; no clear D gene. The CDR3 length is 14 residues. Trimming stripped 6 bases from V and 1 base from J, with 10 bases between. Germline V gives CDR1 MNHEY, CDR2 SMNVEV (reference sequence). CDR3 bases: TGTGCCAGCAGAAGGGCTGGAAGCAATCAGCCCCAGCATTTT. This translates into CASRRAGSNQPQHF.

This clonotype came up a few times. This chain connects TRBV24-1 to TRBJ2-1; the D is unclear. V was cut by 2 bases and J by 5 bases, with 12 bases left in between. The length of the CDR3 is 15 residues. Per the germline V gene, CDR1 is KGHDR and CDR2 is SFDVKD. CDR3 sequence: CATSDSAHLHNEQFF. The CDR3 DNA follows: TGTGCCACCAGTGATTCGGCCCACCTTCACAATGAGCAGTTCTTC.

The gene calls are TRBV5-1 and TRBJ2-7; 7 bases map to TRBD2. Germline V gene data show CDR1 as SGHRS and CDR2 as YFSETQ. CDR3 length equals 14 residues. V dropped 0 bases and J dropped 3; count of bases not matched to a gene: 3. The CDR3 reads CASSLGGLVYEQYF. The CDR3 region has the DNA TGCGCCAGCAGCTTGGGAGGACTAGTCTACGAGCAGTACTTC.